This TCR beta chain was sequenced during a study of blood T cell repertoires in COVID-19. As to this clone: The same CDR3 also results from other DNA sequences found in this sample.

There are 13 residues in the CDR3. CDR1 and CDR2 from the germline V gene are LGHNA and YNFKEQ. Trimming pared 0 bases from V and 6 bases from J, leaving 9 bases between. Source study methods: Nucleated cell number was recorded as an estimate derived from reference gene primer amplification. The protocol was immunoSEQ multiplex PCR, while the TCRdb copy is restricted to in-frame clones and leaves out a portion. V and J calls and clone size are given by that table; D and trimming were obtained from the DNA. The sample lists about 480,000 clones, less than 90% seen once, with 7.8% in the top ten. The sequence came from a woman aged 45-59 years with COVID-19, enrolled during active disease. The V call is TRBV4-2, the J call TRBJ2-7; D uncertain. The specimen sequenced was peripheral blood. Here the CDR3 DNA reads TGTGCCAGCAGCCAAGACCTCCCGGGCGAGCAGTACTTC. Protein product: CASSQDLPGEQYF.